This T cell receptor (beta chain) originates from a study of tumor-infiltrating lymphocytes in primary liver carcinoma. The input was around 500 ng total RNA; TCR beta cDNA was made from it with a constant-region primer. It was through three nested multiplex PCR rounds of slightly modified ARM-PCR that TCR beta libraries arose. TRBV1-TRBV30 forward primers paired with a C-beta reverse primer were used in the first two PCR rounds, which ran approximately 10 cycles each. TCRdb processed the multiplex PCR reads anew with MiXCR; each CDR3 protein has one entry. This sample yields some 180,000 distinct CDR3 sequences, of which approximately 80% are seen a single time; around 18% belongs to the top ten. Looked up from germline, CDR1 is SGHRS and CDR2 is YFSETQ. Trimming pared 4 bases from V and 4 bases from J, leaving 12 bases between. The CDR3 is 13 residues long. As to this clonotype: This may arise from a read error, as a much more abundant clone is one base away.

It was from around 20-30 mg of unsorted bulk tissue that RNA and DNA were co-extracted. The sequenced sample was tumor tissue from primary liver carcinoma. The origin of this receptor is a man between 40 and 49 years old with primary liver carcinoma and hepatitis B virus infection. The chain is built from TRBV5-1 and TRBJ2-7; the D gene is possibly TRBD1 (6 bases). The CDR3 region has the DNA TGCGCCAGCAGCCTAGACAGGAAGTACGAGCAGTACTTC. It yields the protein CASSLDRKYEQYF.